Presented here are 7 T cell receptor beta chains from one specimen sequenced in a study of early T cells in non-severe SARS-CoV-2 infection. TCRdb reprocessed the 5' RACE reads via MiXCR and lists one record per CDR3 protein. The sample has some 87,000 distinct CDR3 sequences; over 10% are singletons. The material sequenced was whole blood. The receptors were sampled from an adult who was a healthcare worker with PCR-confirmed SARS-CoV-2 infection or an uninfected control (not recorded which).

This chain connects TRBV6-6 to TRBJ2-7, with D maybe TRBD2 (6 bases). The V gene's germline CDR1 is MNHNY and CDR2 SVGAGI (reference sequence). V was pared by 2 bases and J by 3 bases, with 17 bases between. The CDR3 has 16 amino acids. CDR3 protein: CASSYGGTRADYEQYF. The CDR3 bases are TGTGCCAGCAGTTACGGAGGGACTCGAGCCGACTACGAGCAGTACTTC.

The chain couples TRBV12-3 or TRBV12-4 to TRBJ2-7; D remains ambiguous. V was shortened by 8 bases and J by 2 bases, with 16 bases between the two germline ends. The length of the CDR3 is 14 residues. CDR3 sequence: CASVGAGVTYEQYF. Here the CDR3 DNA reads TGTGCCAGCGTTGGTGCAGGAGTAACCTACGAGCAGTACTTC.

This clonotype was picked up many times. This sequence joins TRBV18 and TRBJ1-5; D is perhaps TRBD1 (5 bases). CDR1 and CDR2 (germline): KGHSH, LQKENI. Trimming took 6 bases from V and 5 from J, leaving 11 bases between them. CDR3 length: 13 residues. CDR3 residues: CASSPGGDQPQHF. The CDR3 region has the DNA TGTGCCAGCTCCCCGGGAGGGGATCAGCCCCAGCATTTT.

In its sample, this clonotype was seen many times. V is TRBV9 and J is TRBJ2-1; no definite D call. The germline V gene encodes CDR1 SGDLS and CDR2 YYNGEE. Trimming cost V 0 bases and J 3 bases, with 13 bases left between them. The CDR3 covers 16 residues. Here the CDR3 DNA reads TGTGCCAGCAGCGTAGAAGAAAGGGTCTTCTACAATGAGCAGTTCTTC. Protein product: CASSVEERVFYNEQFF.

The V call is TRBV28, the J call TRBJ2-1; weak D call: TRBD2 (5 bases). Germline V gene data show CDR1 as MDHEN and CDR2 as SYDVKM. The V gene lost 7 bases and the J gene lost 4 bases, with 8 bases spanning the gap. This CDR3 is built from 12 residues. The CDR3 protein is CASTRAYNEQFF. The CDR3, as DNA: TGTGCCAGCACGCGGGCTTACAATGAGCAGTTCTTC.

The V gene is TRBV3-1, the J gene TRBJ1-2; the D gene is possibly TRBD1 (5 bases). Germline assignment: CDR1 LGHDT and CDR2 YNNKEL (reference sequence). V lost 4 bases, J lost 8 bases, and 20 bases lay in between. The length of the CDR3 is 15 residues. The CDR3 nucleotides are TGTGCCAGCAGCCTTACTCGACAGCCTAAGGACGGCTACACCTTC. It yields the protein CASSLTRQPKDGYTF.

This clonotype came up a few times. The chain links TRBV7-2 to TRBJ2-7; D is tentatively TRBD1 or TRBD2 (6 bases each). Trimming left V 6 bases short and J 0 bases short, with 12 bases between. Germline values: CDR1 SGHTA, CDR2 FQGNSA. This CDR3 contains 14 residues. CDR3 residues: CASRGGGSSYEQYF. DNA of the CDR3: TGTGCCAGCAGGGGGGGCGGAAGCTCCTACGAGCAGTACTTC.